In its sample, the clone carrying this TCR beta chain was seen a few times. The data stem from a study of memory CD4+ T cells and cytomegalovirus serostatus. Single viable CD3+CD4+CD8-CD45RO+ cells were sorted as the memory CD4+ T cells. Method: immunoSEQ multiplex PCR; TCRdb's copy keeps in-frame clones and lacks some. This sample has approximately 42,000 clones, with 70% to 80% found just once. The CDR3 is made up of 15 amino acids. Germline V lookup: CDR1 MNHEY, CDR2 SVGAGI. Trimming removed 6 bases from V and 2 bases from J, with 16 bases in between. The sequence came from an adult in good health and CMV-seronegative. V usage is TRBV6-5 and J usage is TRBJ1-2; possible D gene TRBD1, 6 bases. The sample taken for sequencing was memory CD4+ T cells from blood. Here the CDR3 reads CASRTTTGYNYGYTF. In nucleotides, the CDR3 is TGTGCCAGCAGGACCACTACAGGGTACAACTATGGCTACACCTTC.